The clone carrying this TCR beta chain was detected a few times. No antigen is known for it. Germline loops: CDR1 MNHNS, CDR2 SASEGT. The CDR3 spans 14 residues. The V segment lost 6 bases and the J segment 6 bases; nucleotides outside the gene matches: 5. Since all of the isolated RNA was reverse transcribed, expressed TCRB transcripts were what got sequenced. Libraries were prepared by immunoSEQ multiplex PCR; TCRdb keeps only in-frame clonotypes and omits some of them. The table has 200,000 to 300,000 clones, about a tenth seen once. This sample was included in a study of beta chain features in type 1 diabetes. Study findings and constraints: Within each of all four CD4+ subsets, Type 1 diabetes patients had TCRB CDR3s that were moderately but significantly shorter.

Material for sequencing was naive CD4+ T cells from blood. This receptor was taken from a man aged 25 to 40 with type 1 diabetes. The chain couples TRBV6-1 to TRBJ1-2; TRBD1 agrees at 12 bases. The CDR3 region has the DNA TGTGCCAGCAGGACGGGACAGGGGGCAGATGGCTACACCTTC. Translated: CASRTGQGADGYTF.